This TCR beta chain appears in the sequencing data of a study of cytomegalovirus exposure and HLA in healthy donors. About the research overall: For the roughly 400 genotyped donors, 81% fell within the Caucasian-associated ancestry cluster.

Regarding this clone: Its specificity is unknown.

The CDR3 runs to 13 residues. CDR1 and CDR2 from the germline V gene are SNHLY and FYNNEI. V trimming: 10 bases; J trimming: 3 bases; junction bases outside the gene matches: 7. Notes on the study in general: Prior analysis indicated that the majority of TCR beta V segments exhibited productivity approximately 87% or approximately 30% of the time. Among TCR beta chains, those listed as cytomegalovirus-associated numbered about 150. Relative to the roughly 700-donor mean, N-insertions were reportedly fewer in an Asian-associated ancestry cluster in a later analysis.

Primers for the PCR totalled 60 Vbeta and 13 Jbeta. Only in-frame clones appear in the TCRdb table, and some are missing; sequencing was by immunoSEQ multiplex PCR. The table includes around 130,000 clones, more than 75% detected once. Sequencing was carried out using PBMCs. The receptor's source is a man in his forties in good health and CMV-seronegative. The chain links TRBV2 to TRBJ2-3; 7 nucleotides match TRBD1. CDR3 coding DNA: TGTGCCACCACAGGGGTTGTGACAGATACGCAGTATTTT. It specifies CATTGVVTDTQYF.